The 22 T cell receptor beta chains listed next were all sequenced from one sample in a study of shared clonotypes between healthy human individuals. The repertoire was sequenced with immunoSEQ multiplex PCR; TCRdb's copy has only in-frame clones and lacks some. The sample shows a few million clones, 85% to 95% of them seen only once. Sequenced sample: naive CD4+ T cells from PBMCs. Subset denoted: CD45RA+ positively selected. The receptors shown here come from a man between 18 and 29 years old in good health. Some clones in this sample may be carry-over from other donors' samples.

The chain recombines TRBV6-5 with TRBJ2-5, with TRBD1 matching over 7 bases. Germline V gene data show CDR1 as MNHEY and CDR2 as SVGAGI. V lost 4 bases to trimming and J lost 5 bases; unmatched junction nucleotides: 4. CDR3 length: 13 amino acids. CDR3 sequence: CASSFTGAETQYF. The CDR3 bases are TGTGCCAGCAGTTTCACAGGGGCCGAGACCCAGTACTTC.

This clone was recorded only once. The V gene is TRBV6-5, the J gene TRBJ2-3, with TRBD2 matching over 10 bases. The CDR3 has 14 residues. Looked up from germline, CDR1 is MNHEY and CDR2 is SVGAGI. The junction had 11 bases not matched to a gene; V was cut back by 6 bases and J by 11 bases. The CDR3 DNA sequence: TGTGCCAGCAGGGGAGCGGGAGGGCCCCTTGTGCAGTATTTT. This encodes CASRGAGGPLVQYF.

The chain couples TRBV5-4 to TRBJ1-2, with a possible D match to TRBD1 (5 bases). V was pared by 0 bases and J by 4 bases, with 13 bases between. Germline V CDR1 and CDR2: SGHNT, YYREEE (reference sequence). The CDR3 is 15 residues long. Here the CDR3 DNA reads TGTGCCAGCAGCTTGGGCGGGGAGACAGCCTATGGCTACACCTTC. Translated, it gives CASSLGGETAYGYTF.

Only a few counts were recorded for this clone. The V gene is TRBV28, the J gene TRBJ2-1, with D unresolved. This CDR3 spans 12 amino acids. V was trimmed by 2 bases and J by 6 bases, leaving 5 bases between them. Germline assignment: CDR1 MDHEN and CDR2 SYDVKM. This chain's CDR3 is CASSLRINEQFF. The DNA for the CDR3 is TGTGCCAGCAGTTTACGGATCAATGAGCAGTTCTTC.

The rearrangement links TRBV29-1 to TRBJ2-5; TRBD1 or TRBD2 may be the D gene (5 bases each). CDR1 is SQVTM, CDR2 ANQGSEA, per germline. The CDR3 consists of 13 residues. V lost 7 bases and J 5 bases, leaving 17 bases between the germline ends. The CDR3 is CSGGWSVGETQYF. Here the CDR3 DNA reads TGCAGCGGGGGGTGGAGCGTCGGGGAGACCCAGTACTTC.

The rearrangement joins TRBV28 to TRBJ2-7; 9 bases fit TRBD1. Germline-derived CDR1 and CDR2 are MDHEN and SYDVKM. The CDR3 is made up of 14 amino acids. V lost 6 bases, J lost 8 bases, and 11 bases stayed unmatched. DNA of the CDR3: TGTGCCAGCAGGCCCCGGGACAGGGTTTTCAAGCAGTACTTC. Translating gives CASRPRDRVFKQYF.

The chain has TRBV6-1 and TRBJ1-5, with D possibly being TRBD1 (6 bases). V was trimmed by 2 bases and J by 11 bases, leaving 10 bases between them. CDR3 length: 12 amino acids. Germline CDR1 reads MNHNS; CDR2 reads SASEGT. The CDR3 nucleotides are TGTGCCAGCAGTGAAACAGGGAGGTCCCAGCATTTT. This encodes CASSETGRSQHF.

The rearrangement joins TRBV19 to TRBJ2-7; a weak D match, TRBD1 (6 bases). Looked up from germline, CDR1 is LNHDA and CDR2 is SQIVND (reference sequence). V was cut by 5 bases and J by 2 bases, with 10 bases left in between. The CDR3 extends over 13 amino acids. The chain's CDR3 is CASSYRVAYEQYF. In DNA form, the CDR3 reads TGTGCCAGTAGTTACAGGGTAGCCTACGAGCAGTACTTC.

In its sample, this clone was seen a few times. This rearrangement joins TRBV6-6 to TRBJ1-2; 7 nucleotides match TRBD1. The CDR3 has 14 residues. CDR1 and CDR2 (germline): MNHNY, SVGAGI (reference sequence). J lost 8 bases, V lost 2 bases, and 8 bases had no gene match. The CDR3 region has the DNA TGTGCCAGCAGTTACCTCCCGACAGGGTGGGGCTACACCTTC. This translates into CASSYLPTGWGYTF.

The chain couples TRBV21-1 to TRBJ2-1; TRBD1 was called by the table and not checked on the DNA. TRBV21-1 is tagged as a pseudogene. This CDR3 contains 15 residues. The CDR3 region is CATDDGQTGHNEQFF. In DNA form, the CDR3 reads TGTGCCACCGACGACGGACAGACGGGCCACAATGAGCAGTTCTTC.

The chain uses TRBV28 and TRBJ1-3; D gene ambiguous. The CDR3 contains 18 residues. The germline V gene encodes CDR1 MDHEN and CDR2 SYDVKM. Trimming cost V 5 bases and J 1 base, with 21 bases left between them. CDR3 coding DNA: TGTGCCAGCAGTGCCATACTCTTAGGGTTCAGGTCTGGAAACACCATATATTTT. This encodes CASSAILLGFRSGNTIYF. Variable domain in full (rest from reference TRBV28 and TRBJ1-3): DVKVTQSSRYLVKRTGEKVFLECVQDMDHENMFWYRQDPGLGLRLIYFSYDVKMKEKGDIPEGYSVSREKKERFSLILESASTNQTSMYLCASSAILLGFRSGNTIYFGEGSWLTVV.

Here the CDR3 reads CASSYGTVDRKAFF. The CDR3, as DNA: TGTGCCAGCAGTTACGGGACCGTGGACAGAAAAGCTTTCTTT. This sequence joins TRBV6-5 and TRBJ1-1; a weak D match, TRBD1 (6 bases). The CDR3 loop spans 14 amino acids. V was cut by 2 bases and J by 9 bases, with 16 bases left in between. Germline lookup yields CDR1 MNHEY and CDR2 SVGAGI.

This chain connects TRBV27 to TRBJ2-5; possibly TRBD2 for D (6 bases). V gave up 0 bases and J gave up 5 bases, with 16 bases separating them. This CDR3 has 16 residues. Germline CDR1 MNHEY, CDR2 SMNVEV (reference sequence). The CDR3 spells CASSLSGGARWETQYF. In nucleotides, the CDR3 is TGTGCCAGCAGTTTATCGGGCGGGGCGAGATGGGAGACCCAGTACTTC.

V and J are TRBV7-2 and TRBJ2-4, with 8 bases that match TRBD1. The CDR3 consists of 17 residues. The V and J ends lost 1 base and 2 bases, in that order; junction bases with no gene match: 7. Germline loops: CDR1 SGHTA, CDR2 FQGNSA. Here the CDR3 DNA reads TGTGCCAGCAGCTTAGGGCAGGGGGCGCTTACCAAAAACATTCAGTACTTC. Residues: CASSLGQGALTKNIQYF.

Note on this clone: Other DNA sequences in this sample translate to the same CDR3. CDR3 amino acids: CASSLAGRGNTEAFF. The CDR3 nucleotides are TGCGCCAGCAGCTTGGCGGGTAGGGGTAACACTGAAGCTTTCTTT. The chain carries TRBV5-1 and TRBJ1-1; D possibly corresponds to TRBD1 (5 bases). This CDR3 region has 15 residues. V was shortened by 0 bases and J by 2 bases, with 11 bases between the two germline ends. The V gene's germline CDR1 is SGHRS and CDR2 YFSETQ.

J is TRBJ2-4 and V is TRBV27; D possibly matches TRBD1 or TRBD2 (7 bases each). Between the trimmed V and J ends, which lost 1 base and 7 bases, there was a span of 11 bases. CDR3 length: 14 residues. The germline CDR1 and CDR2 sequences are MNHEY and SMNVEV (reference sequence). CDR3 DNA: TGTGCCAGCAGTTTATGGGAGGGGGCGAACATTCAGTACTTC. Protein product: CASSLWEGANIQYF.

The chain combines TRBV19 with TRBJ2-7, with 10 bases identical to TRBD2. The trim removed 4 bases at V and 5 bases at J, leaving 8 bases unmatched. The CDR3 runs 15 residues. Germline assignment: CDR1 LNHDA and CDR2 SQIVND (reference sequence). The CDR3 is CASSRNSGRAHEQYF. The CDR3 DNA sequence: TGTGCCAGTAGTAGGAACAGCGGGAGGGCCCACGAGCAGTACTTC. Looking up the rest from reference TRBV19 and TRBJ2-7 gives the full variable domain: DGGITQSPKYLFRKEGQNVTLSCEQNLNHDAMYWYRQDPGQGLRLIYYSQIVNDFQKGDIAEGYSVSREKKESFPLTVTSAQKNPTAFYLCASSRNSGRAHEQYFGPGTRLTVT.

Worth noting for this clone: The same CDR3 can be traced to other DNA sequences in this sample. This sequence joins TRBV7-3 and TRBJ2-1; maybe TRBD2 (5 bases). The length of the CDR3 is 13 residues. Trimming took 5 bases from V and 7 from J, leaving 12 bases between them. Germline V gives CDR1 SGHTA, CDR2 FQGTGA. The CDR3 loop is CASSANSVNEQFF. The CDR3 region has the DNA TGTGCCAGCAGCGCAAATAGCGTAAATGAGCAGTTCTTC.

This chain uses TRBV27 with TRBJ2-2; D uncertain. Germline CDR1 MNHEY, CDR2 SMNVEV (reference sequence). V dropped 7 bases and J dropped 3 bases, with 12 bases sitting between them. The CDR3 runs to 14 residues. Here the CDR3 DNA reads TGTGCCAGCATGGGTAGCTCGTACACCGGGGAGCTGTTTTTT. This translates into CASMGSSYTGELFF.

V is TRBV29-1 and J is TRBJ2-3; 13 nucleotides line up with TRBD2. The J segment lost 2 bases and the V segment lost 6 bases, leaving 5 bases of the junction unmatched. The germline V gene encodes CDR1 SQVTM and CDR2 ANQGSEA. CDR3 length equals 15 residues. CDR3 amino acids: CSVGGTSGATDTQYF. In DNA form, the CDR3 reads TGCAGCGTCGGAGGGACTAGCGGGGCCACAGATACGCAGTATTTT.

The chain has TRBV5-1 and TRBJ2-1; D is ambiguous. Trimming shortened V by 0 bases and J by 6 bases, and 13 bases separated the two germline ends. The V gene's germline CDR1 is SGHRS and CDR2 YFSETQ. This CDR3 contains 15 residues. The CDR3 DNA sequence: TGCGCCAGCAGCTTGGAAGCCCGGGTCGGCAATGAGCAGTTCTTC. It yields the protein CASSLEARVGNEQFF.

The rearrangement joins TRBV5-1 to TRBJ1-5; 7 bases are a match to TRBD1. CDR1 and CDR2 from the germline V gene are SGHRS and YFSETQ. The CDR3 has 15 residues. With 4 bases clipped from V and 5 bases from J, the junction kept 9 bases outside the gene matches. In nucleotides, the CDR3 is TGCGCCAGCAGCCCGACAGGGTACCAATATCAGCCCCAGCATTTT. Protein: CASSPTGYQYQPQHF. Looking up the rest from reference TRBV5-1 and TRBJ1-5 gives the full variable domain: KAGVTQTPRYLIKTRGQQVTLSCSPISGHRSVSWYQQTPGQGLQFLFEYFSETQRNKGNFPGRFSGRQFSNSRSEMNVSTLELGDSALYLCASSPTGYQYQPQHFGDGTRLSIL.